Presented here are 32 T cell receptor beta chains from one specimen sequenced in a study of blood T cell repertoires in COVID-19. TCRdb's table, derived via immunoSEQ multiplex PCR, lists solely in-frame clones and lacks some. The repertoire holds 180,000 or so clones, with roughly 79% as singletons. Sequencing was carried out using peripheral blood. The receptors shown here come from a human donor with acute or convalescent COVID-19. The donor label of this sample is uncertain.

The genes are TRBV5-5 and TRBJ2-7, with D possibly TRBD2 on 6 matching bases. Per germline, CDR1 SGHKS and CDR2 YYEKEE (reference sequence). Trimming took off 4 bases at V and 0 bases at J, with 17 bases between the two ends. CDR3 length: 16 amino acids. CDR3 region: CASSLSGTSSSYEQYF. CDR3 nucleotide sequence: TGTGCCAGCAGCCTTAGCGGTACCTCAAGCTCCTACGAGCAGTACTTC.

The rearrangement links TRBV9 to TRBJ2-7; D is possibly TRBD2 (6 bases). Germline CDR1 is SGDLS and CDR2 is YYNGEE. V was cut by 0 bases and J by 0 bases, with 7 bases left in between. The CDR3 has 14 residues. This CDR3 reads CASSVDGGSYEQYF. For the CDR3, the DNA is TGTGCCAGCAGCGTAGACGGGGGCTCCTACGAGCAGTACTTC. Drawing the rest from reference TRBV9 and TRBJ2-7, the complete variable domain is DSGVTQTPKHLITATGQRVTLRCSPRSGDLSVYWYQQSLDQGLQFLIQYYNGEERAKGNILERFSAQQFPDLHSELNLSSLELGDSALYFCASSVDGGSYEQYFGPGTRLTVT.

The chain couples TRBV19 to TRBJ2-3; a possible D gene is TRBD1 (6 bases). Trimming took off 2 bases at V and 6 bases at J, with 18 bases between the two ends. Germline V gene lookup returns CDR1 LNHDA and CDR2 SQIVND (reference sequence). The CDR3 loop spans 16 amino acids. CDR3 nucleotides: TGTGCCAGTAGTATAAACAGGGCGTTGGATGCGGATACGCAGTATTTT. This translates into CASSINRALDADTQYF.

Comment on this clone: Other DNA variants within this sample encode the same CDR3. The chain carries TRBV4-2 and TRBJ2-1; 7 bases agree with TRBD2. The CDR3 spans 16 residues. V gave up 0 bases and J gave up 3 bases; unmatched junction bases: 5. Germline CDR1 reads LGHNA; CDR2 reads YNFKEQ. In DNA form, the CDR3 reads TGTGCCAGCAGCCAAGACGACCCTAGCGGCTACAATGAGCAGTTCTTC. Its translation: CASSQDDPSGYNEQFF.

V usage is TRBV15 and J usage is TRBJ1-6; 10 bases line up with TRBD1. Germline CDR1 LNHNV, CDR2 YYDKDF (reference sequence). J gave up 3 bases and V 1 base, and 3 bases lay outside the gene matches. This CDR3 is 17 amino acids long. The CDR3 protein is CATSRGTGGGYNSPLHF. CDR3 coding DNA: TGTGCCACCAGCAGAGGGACAGGGGGTGGCTATAATTCACCCCTCCACTTT.

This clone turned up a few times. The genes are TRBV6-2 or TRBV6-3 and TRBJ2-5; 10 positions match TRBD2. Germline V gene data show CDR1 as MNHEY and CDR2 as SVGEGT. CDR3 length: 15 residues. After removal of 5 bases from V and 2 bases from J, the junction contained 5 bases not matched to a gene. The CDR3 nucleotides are TGTGCCAGCAGTCGAACTAGCGGGGAACAAGAGACCCAGTACTTC. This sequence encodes CASSRTSGEQETQYF.

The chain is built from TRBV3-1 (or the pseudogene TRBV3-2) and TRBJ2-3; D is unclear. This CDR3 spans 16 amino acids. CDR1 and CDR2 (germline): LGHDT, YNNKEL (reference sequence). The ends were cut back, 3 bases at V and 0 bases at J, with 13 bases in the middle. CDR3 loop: CASSHSSRSSTDTQYF. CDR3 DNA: TGTGCCAGCAGCCATTCCAGCCGGAGTAGCACAGATACGCAGTATTTT.

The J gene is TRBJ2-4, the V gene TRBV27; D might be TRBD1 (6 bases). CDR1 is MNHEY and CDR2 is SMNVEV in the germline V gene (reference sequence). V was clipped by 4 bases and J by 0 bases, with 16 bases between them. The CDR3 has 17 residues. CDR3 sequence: CASSSAPGQLAKNIQYF. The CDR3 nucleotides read TGTGCCAGCAGTTCCGCCCCTGGACAGCTAGCCAAAAACATTCAGTACTTC.

The CDR3 region is CASSSRTGWTQYF. The DNA of the CDR3 is TGTGCCAGCAGTTCAAGGACAGGGTGGACCCAGTACTTC. The chain combines TRBV12-3 or TRBV12-4 with TRBJ2-5; 8 nucleotides align to TRBD1. CDR3 length: 13 amino acids. V trimming: 4 bases; J trimming: 7 bases; junction bases outside the gene matches: 5.

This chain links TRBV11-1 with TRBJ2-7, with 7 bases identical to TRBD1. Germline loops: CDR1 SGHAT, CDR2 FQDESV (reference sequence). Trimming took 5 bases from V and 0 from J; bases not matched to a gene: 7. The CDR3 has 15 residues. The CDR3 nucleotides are TGTGCCAGCAGCCGGACAGGTCAGAGCTCCTACGAGCAGTACTTC. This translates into CASSRTGQSSYEQYF. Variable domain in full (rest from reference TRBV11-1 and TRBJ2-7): EAEVAQSPRYKITEKSQAVAFWCDPISGHATLYWYRQILGQGPELLVQFQDESVVDDSQLPKDRFSAERLKGVDSTLKIQPAELGDSAMYLCASSRTGQSSYEQYFGPGTRLTVT.

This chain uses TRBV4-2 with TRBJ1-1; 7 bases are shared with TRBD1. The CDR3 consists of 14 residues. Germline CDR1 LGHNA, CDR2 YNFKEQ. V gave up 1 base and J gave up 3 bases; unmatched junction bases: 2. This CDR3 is CASSQVTGDTEAFF. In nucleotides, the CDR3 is TGTGCCAGCAGCCAAGTTACAGGGGACACTGAAGCTTTCTTT.

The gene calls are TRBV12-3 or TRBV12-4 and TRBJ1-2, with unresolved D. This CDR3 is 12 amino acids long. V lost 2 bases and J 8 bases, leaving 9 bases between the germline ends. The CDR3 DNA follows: TGTGCCAGCAGTTTAAATTGGAGAGGCTACACCTTC. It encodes CASSLNWRGYTF.

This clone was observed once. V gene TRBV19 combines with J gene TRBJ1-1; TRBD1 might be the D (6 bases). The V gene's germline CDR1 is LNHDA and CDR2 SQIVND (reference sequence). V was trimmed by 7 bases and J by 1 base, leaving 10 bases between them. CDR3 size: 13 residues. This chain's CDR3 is CASMVQGNTEAFF. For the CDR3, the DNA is TGTGCCAGTATGGTACAGGGGAACACTGAAGCTTTCTTT.

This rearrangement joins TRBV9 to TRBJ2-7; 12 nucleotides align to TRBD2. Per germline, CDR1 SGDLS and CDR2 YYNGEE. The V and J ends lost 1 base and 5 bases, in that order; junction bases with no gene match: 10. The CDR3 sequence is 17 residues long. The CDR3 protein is CASSVTPLLAGGHEQYF. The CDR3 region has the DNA TGTGCCAGCAGCGTAACCCCACTACTAGCGGGAGGACACGAGCAGTACTTC.

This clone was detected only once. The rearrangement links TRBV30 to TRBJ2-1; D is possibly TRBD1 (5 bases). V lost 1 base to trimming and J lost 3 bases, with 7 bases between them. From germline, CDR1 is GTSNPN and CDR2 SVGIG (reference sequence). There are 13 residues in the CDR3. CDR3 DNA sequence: TGTGCCTGGAGTGGTCAGGGCTACAATGAGCAGTTCTTC. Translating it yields CAWSGQGYNEQFF.

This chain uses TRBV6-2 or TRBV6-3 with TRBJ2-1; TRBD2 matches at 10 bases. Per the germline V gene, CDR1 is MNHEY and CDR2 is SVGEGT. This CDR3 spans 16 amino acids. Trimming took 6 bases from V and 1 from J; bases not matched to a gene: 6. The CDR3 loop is CASSVGLALSYNEQFF. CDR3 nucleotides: TGTGCCAGCAGCGTGGGACTAGCGTTGTCCTACAATGAGCAGTTCTTC.

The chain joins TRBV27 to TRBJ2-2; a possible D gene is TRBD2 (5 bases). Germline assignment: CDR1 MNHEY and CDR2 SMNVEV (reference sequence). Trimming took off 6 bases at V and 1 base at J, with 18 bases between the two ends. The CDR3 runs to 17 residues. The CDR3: CASSLDPSGGNTGELFF. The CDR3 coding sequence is TGTGCCAGCAGCCTTGACCCCAGCGGTGGGAACACCGGGGAGCTGTTTTTT.

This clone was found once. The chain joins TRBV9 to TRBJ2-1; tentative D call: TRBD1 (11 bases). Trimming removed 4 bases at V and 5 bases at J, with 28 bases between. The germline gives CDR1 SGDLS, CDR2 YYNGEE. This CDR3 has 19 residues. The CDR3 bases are TGTGCCAGCAGCCCAGGACAGGGGGCGGTAGCGGGGGGAAACAATGAGCAGTTCTTC. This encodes CASSPGQGAVAGGNNEQFF. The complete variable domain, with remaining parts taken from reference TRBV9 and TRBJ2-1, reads DSGVTQTPKHLITATGQRVTLRCSPRSGDLSVYWYQQSLDQGLQFLIQYYNGEERAKGNILERFSAQQFPDLHSELNLSSLELGDSALYFCASSPGQGAVAGGNNEQFFGPGTRLTVL.

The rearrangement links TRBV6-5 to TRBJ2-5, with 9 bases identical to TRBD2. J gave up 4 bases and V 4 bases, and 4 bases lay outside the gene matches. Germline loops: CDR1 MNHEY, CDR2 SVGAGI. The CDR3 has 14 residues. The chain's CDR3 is CASSSLSGGETQYF. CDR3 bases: TGTGCCAGCAGTTCCCTTAGCGGGGGAGAGACCCAGTACTTC.

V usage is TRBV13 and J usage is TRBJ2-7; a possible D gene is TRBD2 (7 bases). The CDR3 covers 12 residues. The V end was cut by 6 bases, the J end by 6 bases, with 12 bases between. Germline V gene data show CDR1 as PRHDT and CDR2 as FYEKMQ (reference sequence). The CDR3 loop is CASRPRGGEQYF. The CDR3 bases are TGTGCCAGCAGGCCAAGGGGGGGCGAGCAGTACTTC.

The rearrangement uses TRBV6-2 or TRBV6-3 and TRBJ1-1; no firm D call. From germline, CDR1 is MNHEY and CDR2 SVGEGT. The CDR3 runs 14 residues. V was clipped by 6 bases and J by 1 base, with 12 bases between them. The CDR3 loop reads CASSPGTRNTEAFF. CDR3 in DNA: TGTGCCAGCAGCCCTGGTACTCGGAACACTGAAGCTTTCTTT.

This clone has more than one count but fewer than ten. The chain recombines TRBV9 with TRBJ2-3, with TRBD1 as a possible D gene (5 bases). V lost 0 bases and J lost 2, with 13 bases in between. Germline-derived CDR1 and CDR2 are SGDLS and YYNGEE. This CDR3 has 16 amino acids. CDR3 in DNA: TGTGCCAGCAGCGTAGCAGGGCAGGAGTACACAGATACGCAGTATTTT. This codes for CASSVAGQEYTDTQYF.

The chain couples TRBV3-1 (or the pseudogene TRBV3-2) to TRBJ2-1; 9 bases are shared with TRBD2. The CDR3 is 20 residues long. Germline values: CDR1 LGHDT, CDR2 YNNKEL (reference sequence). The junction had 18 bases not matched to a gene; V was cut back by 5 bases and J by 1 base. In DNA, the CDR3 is TGTGCCAGCAGCACGAGACGGAGAGGTAGCGGGAGACCGTCCTACAATGAGCAGTTCTTC. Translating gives CASSTRRRGSGRPSYNEQFF.

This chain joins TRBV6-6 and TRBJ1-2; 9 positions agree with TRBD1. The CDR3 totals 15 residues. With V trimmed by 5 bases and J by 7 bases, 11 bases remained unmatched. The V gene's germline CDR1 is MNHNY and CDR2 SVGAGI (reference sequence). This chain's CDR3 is CASSDETGGDRGYTF. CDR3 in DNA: TGTGCCAGCAGTGACGAGACAGGGGGAGATCGTGGCTACACCTTC.

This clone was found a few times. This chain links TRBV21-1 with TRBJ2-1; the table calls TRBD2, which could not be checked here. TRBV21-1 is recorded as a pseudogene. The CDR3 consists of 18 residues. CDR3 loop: CASSKGSGTSGRVGEQFF. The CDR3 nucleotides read TGTGCCAGCAGCAAAGGGTCCGGGACTAGCGGGAGGGTCGGTGAGCAGTTCTTC.

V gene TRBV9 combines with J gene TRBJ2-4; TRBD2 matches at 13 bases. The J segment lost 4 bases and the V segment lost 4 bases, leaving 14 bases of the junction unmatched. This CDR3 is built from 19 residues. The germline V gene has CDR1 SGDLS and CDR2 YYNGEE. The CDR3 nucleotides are TGTGCCAGCAGCCTCCAACCCACCCCGGGACTAGCGGGGAAAAACATTCAGTACTTC. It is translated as CASSLQPTPGLAGKNIQYF.

CDR3 in DNA: TGTGCCAGCAGCGTAGAGGGGACAGGGGGTCGTGAGCAGTTCTTC. Amino acid sequence: CASSVEGTGGREQFF. J is TRBJ2-1 and V is TRBV9, with 11 positions matching TRBD1. CDR1 SGDLS and CDR2 YYNGEE come from the germline V gene. CDR3 length equals 15 residues. After removal of 0 bases from V and 9 bases from J, the junction contained 5 bases not matched to a gene. Complete variable domain (other parts from reference TRBV9 and TRBJ2-1): DSGVTQTPKHLITATGQRVTLRCSPRSGDLSVYWYQQSLDQGLQFLIQYYNGEERAKGNILERFSAQQFPDLHSELNLSSLELGDSALYFCASSVEGTGGREQFFGPGTRLTVL.

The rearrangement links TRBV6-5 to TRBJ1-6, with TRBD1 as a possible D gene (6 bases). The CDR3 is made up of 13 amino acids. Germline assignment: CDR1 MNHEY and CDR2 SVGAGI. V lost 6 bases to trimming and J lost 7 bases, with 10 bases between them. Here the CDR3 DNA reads TGTGCCAGCAGGGACAGTCAAAATTCACCCCTCCACTTT. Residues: CASRDSQNSPLHF.

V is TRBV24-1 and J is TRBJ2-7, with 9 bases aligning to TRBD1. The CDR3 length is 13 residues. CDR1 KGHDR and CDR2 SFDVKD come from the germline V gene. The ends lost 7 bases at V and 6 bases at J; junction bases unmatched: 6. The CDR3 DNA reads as TGTGCCACCAGCCGGGGACAGGGCGGCGAGCAGTACTTC. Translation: CATSRGQGGEQYF.

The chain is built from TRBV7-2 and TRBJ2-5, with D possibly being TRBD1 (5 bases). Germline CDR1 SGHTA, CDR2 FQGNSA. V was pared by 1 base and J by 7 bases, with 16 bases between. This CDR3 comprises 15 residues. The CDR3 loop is CASSLGQGPTWTQYF. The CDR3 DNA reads TGTGCCAGCAGCTTAGGCCAGGGCCCGACCTGGACCCAGTACTTC.

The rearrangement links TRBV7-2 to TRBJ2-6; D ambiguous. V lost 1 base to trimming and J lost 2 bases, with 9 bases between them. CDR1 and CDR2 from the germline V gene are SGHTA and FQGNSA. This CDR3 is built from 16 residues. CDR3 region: CASSLDTNPGANVLTF. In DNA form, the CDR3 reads TGTGCCAGCAGCTTAGACACAAACCCTGGGGCCAACGTCCTGACTTTC.

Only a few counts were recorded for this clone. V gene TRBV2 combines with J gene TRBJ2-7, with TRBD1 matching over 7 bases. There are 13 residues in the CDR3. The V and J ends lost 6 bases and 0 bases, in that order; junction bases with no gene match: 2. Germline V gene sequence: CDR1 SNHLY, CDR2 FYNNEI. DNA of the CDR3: TGTGCCAGCAGGACAGGGTTCTCCTACGAGCAGTACTTC. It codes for CASRTGFSYEQYF. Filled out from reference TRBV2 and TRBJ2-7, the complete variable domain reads EPEVTQTPSHQVTQMGQEVILRCVPISNHLYFYWYRQILGQKVEFLVSFYNNEISEKSEIFDDQFSVERPDGSNFTLKIRSTKLEDSAMYFCASRTGFSYEQYFGPGTRLTVT.